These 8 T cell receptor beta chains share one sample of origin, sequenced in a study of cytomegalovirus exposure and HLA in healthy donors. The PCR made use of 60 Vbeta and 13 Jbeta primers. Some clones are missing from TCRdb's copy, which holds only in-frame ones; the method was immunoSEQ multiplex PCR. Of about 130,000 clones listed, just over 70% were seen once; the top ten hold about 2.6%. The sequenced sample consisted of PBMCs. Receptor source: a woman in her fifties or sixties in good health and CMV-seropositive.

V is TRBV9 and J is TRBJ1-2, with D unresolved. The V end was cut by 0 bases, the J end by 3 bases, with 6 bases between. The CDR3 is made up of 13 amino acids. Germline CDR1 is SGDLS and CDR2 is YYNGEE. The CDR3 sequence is CASSVEADYGYTF. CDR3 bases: TGTGCCAGCAGCGTAGAGGCGGACTATGGCTACACCTTC. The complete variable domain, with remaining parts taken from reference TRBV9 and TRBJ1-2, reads DSGVTQTPKHLITATGQRVTLRCSPRSGDLSVYWYQQSLDQGLQFLIQYYNGEERAKGNILERFSAQQFPDLHSELNLSSLELGDSALYFCASSVEADYGYTFGSGTRLTVV.

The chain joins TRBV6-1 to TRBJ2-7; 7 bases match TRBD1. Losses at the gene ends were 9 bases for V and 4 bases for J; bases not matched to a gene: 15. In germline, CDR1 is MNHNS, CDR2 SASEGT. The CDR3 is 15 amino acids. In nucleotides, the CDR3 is TGTGCCAGTTTAAAGGTGCAGGGGGTCAGGTACGAGCAGTACTTC. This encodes CASLKVQGVRYEQYF.

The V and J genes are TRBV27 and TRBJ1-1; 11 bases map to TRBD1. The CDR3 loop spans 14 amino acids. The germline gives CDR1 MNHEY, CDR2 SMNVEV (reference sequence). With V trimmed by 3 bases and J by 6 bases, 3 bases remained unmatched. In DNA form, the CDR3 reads TGTGCCAGCAGTTTCCGGGACAGGGGGGCTGAAGCTTTCTTT. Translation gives CASSFRDRGAEAFF.

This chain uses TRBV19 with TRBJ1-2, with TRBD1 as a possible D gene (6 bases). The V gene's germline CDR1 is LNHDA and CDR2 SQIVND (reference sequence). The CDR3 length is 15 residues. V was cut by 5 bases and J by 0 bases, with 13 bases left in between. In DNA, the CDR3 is TGTGCCAGTAGTTGGGACACCCTACCTAACTATGGCTACACCTTC. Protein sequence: CASSWDTLPNYGYTF.

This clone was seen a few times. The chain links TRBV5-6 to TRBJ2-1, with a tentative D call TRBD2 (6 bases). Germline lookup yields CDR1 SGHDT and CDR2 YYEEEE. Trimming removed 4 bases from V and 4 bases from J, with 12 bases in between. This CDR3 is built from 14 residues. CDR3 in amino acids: CASSTGTRYNEQFF. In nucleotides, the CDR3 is TGTGCCAGCAGCACCGGGACTCGATACAATGAGCAGTTCTTC.

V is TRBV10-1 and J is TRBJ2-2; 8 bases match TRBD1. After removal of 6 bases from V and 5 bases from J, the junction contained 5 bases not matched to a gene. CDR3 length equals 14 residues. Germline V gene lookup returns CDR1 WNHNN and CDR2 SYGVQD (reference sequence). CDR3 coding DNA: TGCGCCAGCAGACAGGGGGTAGAGACCGGGGAGCTGTTTTTT. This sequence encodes CASRQGVETGELFF.

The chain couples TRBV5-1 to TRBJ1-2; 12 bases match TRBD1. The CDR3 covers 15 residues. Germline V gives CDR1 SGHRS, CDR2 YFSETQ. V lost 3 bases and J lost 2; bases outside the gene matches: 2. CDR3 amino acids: CASSSGTGGNYGYTF. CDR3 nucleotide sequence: TGCGCCAGCAGCTCGGGGACAGGGGGCAACTATGGCTACACCTTC.

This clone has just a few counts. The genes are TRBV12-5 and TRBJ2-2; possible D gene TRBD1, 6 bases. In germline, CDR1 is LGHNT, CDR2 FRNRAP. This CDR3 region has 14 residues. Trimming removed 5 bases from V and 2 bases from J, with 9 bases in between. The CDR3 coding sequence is TGTGCTAGTGGTCTGGGGGCTAACACCGGGGAGCTGTTTTTT. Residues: CASGLGANTGELFF.